Sequencing of this T cell receptor (beta chain) was carried out in a study of T cells in Graves' hyperthyroidism and ophthalmopathy. Findings and caveats of the study: Patients with ophthalmopathy were separated from those with stable hyperthyroidism by a 13 V-J model.

The CDR3 regions of TCR beta were amplified from RNA transcripts. During a first-round RT-PCR of the TCR CDR3, the HTBI primer set was used. Each CDR3 protein is one row after TCRdb ran MiXCR on the multiplex PCR reads. The table has more than 550,000 distinct CDR3 sequences, roughly a sixth seen once; the top ten hold approximately 16%. This clonotype occurred many times. Its antigen is unknown. Not enrolled were patients with uncontrolled infection, other autoimmune disease, pregnancy or lactation. Clinicians diagnosed patients from clinical symptoms, serum thyroxine and TRAb, thyroid ultrasound and orbital computed tomography. Germline values: CDR1 GTSNPN, CDR2 SVGIG (reference sequence). CDR3 length: 13 amino acids. Trimming shortened V by 2 bases and J by 0 bases, and 8 bases separated the two germline ends.

V is TRBV30 and J is TRBJ2-7, with a weak D call TRBD1 (6 bases). Sequencing input: blood. The TCR comes from a woman in her 50s with Graves' hyperthyroidism that later progressed to Graves' ophthalmopathy. CDR3 nucleotide sequence: TGTGCCTGGAGTTTGGGGGCCTCCTACGAGCAGTACTTC. Its protein is CAWSLGASYEQYF.